Described below is a single TCR beta chain sequence and its context. This clonotype was seen many times. The target of this receptor is not known. The record has no base qualities; no much larger clone is one base away. This specimen belongs to a study of T cells in Graves' hyperthyroidism and ophthalmopathy (dated by TCRdb to between 2018 and 2020). For context, the study as a whole: Peripheral blood was sampled at the time of initial diagnosis, prior to any treatment. Thyroid tissue and blood T-cell repertoires from about six Graves' hyperthyroidism patients were also compared in the study. The 90 or so discovery patients were randomly split 7:3 into training and test sets. Prospective prediction of ophthalmopathy was tested in an independent validation cohort of 18 to 20 hyperthyroidism patients and 17 patients who later progressed to ophthalmopathy. The paper reports TCR Vbeta CDR3 sequencing of 130 to 150 peripheral blood samples: 43 ophthalmopathy, 70 to 85 hyperthyroidism and around 17 progressor patients. To identify TCR V-J signatures that set the groups apart, the researchers used a discovery cohort of approximately 98 patients, made up of under 45 with Graves' ophthalmopathy and about 60 with stable Graves' hyperthyroidism. After blood sampling, hyperthyroidism patients were treated with methimazole at a starting dose of 30 mg daily, and ophthalmopathy patients were treated with high-dose intravenous methylprednisolone. What the study reported, not specific to this receptor: In cross-validation, a model built on a 13 V-J signature told ophthalmopathy apart from stable hyperthyroidism with approximately 90% sensitivity and around 83% specificity, and in testing the same model reached 80%/75%. Most expanded thyroid clonotypes (frequency above 0.001) were also found in blood, which suggests that blood repertoires may mirror thyroid immune responses. During validation, the model predicted progression to ophthalmopathy a median of around 6 months ahead of onset, with around 65% sensitivity and more than 72% specificity. No statistical method was used to fix the sample size in advance, and group allocation was not hidden from the investigators.

CDR1 and CDR2, looked up from the germline V gene, are SGHDT and YYEEEE. Trimming costs V 4 bases and J 4 bases, and their ends lie 11 bases apart. The CDR3 sequence holds 13 residues, the cysteine and phenylalanine included. The read is trimmed to its CDR3 DNA, 39 bases read in frame from base 1. Stable Graves' hyperthyroidism was defined as no progression to ophthalmopathy during 18 months of follow-up. The hyperthyroidism patients were between 18 and 65 years old and newly diagnosed, with a disease duration of less than 2 months. Any patient with an uncontrolled infection, another autoimmune disease, pregnancy or lactation was excluded. Clinical symptoms, serum thyroxine and TRAb, thyroid ultrasound, and orbital computed tomography formed the basis for the diagnoses. PBMCs were separated from 10 ml of fresh peripheral blood using Ficoll-Paque density gradient centrifugation. Total RNA was extracted using Trizol reagent, and RNA quality was assessed on an Agilent 2100 Bioanalyzer.

The TCR beta CDR3 regions were amplified from the RNA transcripts. The first round of RT-PCR for the TCR CDR3 was performed with the HTBI primer set and the Qiagen OneStep RT-PCR kit. The libraries were constructed in a second round of multiplex PCR and then size-selected and purified. Libraries were sequenced paired-end with 100 bp reads on an Illumina HiSeq2000. For the original study's pipeline: SOAPnuke was used to process the raw data, removing reads that contained adapters or uncalled bases, had a mean Phred below 15, or lacked an exact match to the constant primer or identifier. COPE v1.2.5 was used to merge high-quality paired reads, and clonotypes were defined as unique nucleotide sequences. Clonotypes were aligned to IMGT TRBV, TRBD and TRBJ reference segments using MiTCR v1.1. Only V-J combinations with frequency above 0.0001, covering 99% to 99.2% of repertoires, were analysed. The TCS score was defined as the ratio of F50 (clonal expansion) to E x V (chaos), calculated using BLOSUM62-based TCRdist between CDR3 peptides within each V-J. Welch's t-statistics and random forest reduced roughly 500 V-J features to 10 to 15, which were used in a naive Bayes classifier (R e1071). The Morisita-Horn index was used to measure how similar the thyroid and blood repertoires were. The raw public data were reprocessed by TCRdb itself: fastp quality trimming at Q25, MiXCR clonotype calling, in-frame beta chains only. All rows with the same CDR3 protein become a single entry with the most common DNA and genes. The V and J calls come from TCRdb's annotation, not from the publication. Counted in this sample were about 840,000 distinct CDR3 sequences; 35% to 45% of them appeared once. The top ten hold over 8% of the sample.

The sequencing sample was made of blood. This receptor was obtained from a man aged 18 to 30 with Graves' hyperthyroidism. The chain is assembled from TRBV5-6 and TRBJ1-1, with the identity of the D gene unclear. Here the CDR3 is given as CASSLKPGTEAFF. The bases read TGTGCCAGCAGCCTTAAGCCGGGCACTGAAGCTTTCTTT.